This entry lists 14 T cell receptor beta chains sequenced from one sample in a study of blood T cell repertoires in COVID-19. The table came from immunoSEQ multiplex PCR; TCRdb's copy has only in-frame clones and leaves some out. The data hold 70,000 or so clones, with about nine tenths observed a single time. Sequencing was carried out using peripheral blood. These receptors originate from a woman older than 75 with active COVID-19.

The V gene is TRBV6-6, the J gene TRBJ2-7, with D possibly being TRBD1 (6 bases). CDR1 and CDR2 from the germline V gene are MNHNY and SVGAGI (reference sequence). This CDR3 is 12 amino acids long. Trimming took off 2 bases at V and 5 bases at J, with 7 bases between the two ends. DNA for the CDR3: TGTGCCAGCAGTTACGAGGGGGACGAGCAGTACTTC. Protein product: CASSYEGDEQYF.

This clone was counted only a few times. This chain joins TRBV7-9 and TRBJ1-3, with D tentatively TRBD1 (6 bases). The CDR3 consists of 18 residues. Germline assignment: CDR1 SEHNR and CDR2 FQNEAQ (reference sequence). Trimming stripped 1 base from V and 0 bases from J, with 16 bases between. The CDR3 DNA reads TGTGCCAGCAGCTTAGGGAGCAGGGGCGGCGTCTCTGGAAACACCATATATTTT. Translating it yields CASSLGSRGGVSGNTIYF.

CDR3 nucleotide sequence: TGTGCCAGCAGCTTAGGGGGAGGGGTAAAGCAGTTCTTC. It translates to CASSLGGGVKQFF. The chain carries TRBV7-3 and TRBJ2-1, with 7 bases identical to TRBD2. V lost 2 bases, J lost 11 bases, and 6 bases stayed unmatched. CDR3 length: 13 residues. Germline V gene lookup returns CDR1 SGHTA and CDR2 FQGTGA.

This chain links TRBV15 with TRBJ2-2; TRBD2 matches 12 bases. V trimming: 2 bases; J trimming: 0 bases; junction bases outside the gene matches: 10. This CDR3 contains 20 residues. Germline assignment: CDR1 LNHNV and CDR2 YYDKDF (reference sequence). The CDR3 sequence: CATSRFRLAGAFTNTGELFF. The CDR3, as DNA: TGTGCCACCAGCAGATTTCGACTAGCGGGAGCTTTTACGAACACCGGGGAGCTGTTTTTT.

The chain has TRBV5-4 and TRBJ2-2; tentative D call: TRBD1 (6 bases). Trimming cost V 0 bases and J 0 bases, with 6 bases left between them. The CDR3 is made up of 15 amino acids. CDR1 SGHNT and CDR2 YYREEE come from the germline V gene (reference sequence). DNA for the CDR3: TGTGCCAGCAGCTTGGGGGACACGAACACCGGGGAGCTGTTTTTT. Protein product: CASSLGDTNTGELFF.

CDR3 in amino acids: CASSLGLNNEQFF. As DNA, the CDR3 is TGTGCCAGCAGCTTAGGACTAAACAATGAGCAGTTCTTC. The rearrangement joins TRBV7-2 to TRBJ2-1; maybe TRBD2 (5 bases). CDR1 and CDR2 (germline): SGHTA, FQGNSA. The germline V and J ends were trimmed by 1 base and 5 bases, with 6 bases remaining between them. CDR3 size: 13 residues. Variable domain in full (rest from reference TRBV7-2 and TRBJ2-1): GAGVSQSPSNKVTEKGKDVELRCDPISGHTALYWYRQSLGQGLEFLIYFQGNSAPDKSGLPSDRFSAERTGGSVSTLTIQRTQQEDSAVYLCASSLGLNNEQFFGPGTRLTVL.

This chain joins TRBV5-1 and TRBJ2-3; 16 bases line up with TRBD2. J was trimmed by 6 bases and V by 4 bases; bases with no gene match: 5. CDR3 length: 16 residues. Germline V lookup: CDR1 SGHRS, CDR2 YFSETQ. The chain's CDR3 is CASSPGLAGGPDTQYF. CDR3 sequence (DNA): TGCGCCAGCAGCCCGGGACTAGCGGGAGGGCCCGATACGCAGTATTTT.

The chain combines TRBV19 with TRBJ2-7, with a weak D call TRBD2 (7 bases). The germline V gene encodes CDR1 LNHDA and CDR2 SQIVND (reference sequence). V was clipped by 6 bases and J by 6 bases, with 18 bases between them. CDR3 size: 14 residues. The CDR3 reads CASSPGGGHGEQYF. CDR3 bases: TGTGCCAGTAGCCCTGGGGGGGGGCATGGCGAGCAGTACTTC. The whole variable domain, filled in from reference TRBV19 and TRBJ2-7, reads DGGITQSPKYLFRKEGQNVTLSCEQNLNHDAMYWYRQDPGQGLRLIYYSQIVNDFQKGDIAEGYSVSREKKESFPLTVTSAQKNPTAFYLCASSPGGGHGEQYFGPGTRLTVT.

The chain carries TRBV7-9 and TRBJ2-3, with 8 nucleotides matching TRBD1. Losses at the gene ends were 4 bases for V and 2 bases for J; bases not matched to a gene: 2. This CDR3 is 14 amino acids long. Germline V gene sequence: CDR1 SEHNR, CDR2 FQNEAQ (reference sequence). This CDR3 reads CASSSDRVTDTQYF. The CDR3 bases are TGTGCCAGCAGCTCGGACAGGGTCACAGATACGCAGTATTTT.

The rearrangement links TRBV18 to TRBJ1-1, with 7 nucleotides matching TRBD1. V was pared by 3 bases and J by 2 bases, with 6 bases of the junction left unmatched. The CDR3 contains 15 residues. Germline V CDR1 and CDR2: KGHSH, LQKENI. This CDR3 reads CASSPRQGANTEAFF. The CDR3 DNA follows: TGTGCCAGCTCACCGAGACAGGGAGCTAACACTGAAGCTTTCTTT.

Here the CDR3 DNA reads TGTGCCAGCTCAGTAGCGGGAGTTGAAAACGGGGAGCTGTTTTTT. As protein: CASSVAGVENGELFF. J is TRBJ2-2 and V is TRBV18; 9 nucleotides match TRBD2. Germline trimming cut 5 bases from V and 7 bases from J; bases unmatched to any gene: 8. This CDR3 comprises 15 residues. The germline gives CDR1 KGHSH, CDR2 LQKENI.

The CDR3 here is CASSFGQVNEQFF. In nucleotides, the CDR3 is TGTGCCAGCAGTTTTGGACAGGTCAATGAGCAGTTCTTC. The rearrangement joins TRBV28 to TRBJ2-1; 7 bases fit TRBD1. CDR1 MDHEN and CDR2 SYDVKM come from the germline V gene. The CDR3 consists of 13 residues. With 3 bases clipped from V and 6 bases from J, the junction kept 2 bases outside the gene matches.

V is TRBV4-2 and J is TRBJ2-1; 7 nucleotides align to TRBD1. Germline lookup yields CDR1 LGHNA and CDR2 YNFKEQ. J gave up 9 bases and V 3 bases, and 8 bases lay outside the gene matches. The CDR3 consists of 14 residues. The DNA for the CDR3 is TGTGCCAGCAGCCATCCGGGACAGAGGGCTGAGCAGTTCTTC. Amino acid sequence: CASSHPGQRAEQFF.

This chain uses TRBV6-4 with TRBJ1-2, with a tentative D call TRBD1 (6 bases). Germline lookup yields CDR1 MRHNA and CDR2 SNTAGT. The V gene lost 2 bases and the J gene lost 0 bases, with 19 bases spanning the gap. The CDR3 is made up of 18 amino acids. CDR3 region: CASSDPYVPGASNYGYTF. The CDR3 DNA reads as TGTGCCAGCAGTGACCCATATGTTCCAGGGGCGTCTAACTATGGCTACACCTTC.